The 28 T cell receptor beta chains listed next were all sequenced from one sample in a study of blood T cell repertoires in COVID-19. Profiled with immunoSEQ multiplex PCR; TCRdb holds only in-frame clones, not every one. The sample lists 150,000 or so clones, roughly 89% seen once, with 1.5% to 2% in the top ten. The sequenced sample was peripheral blood. Every receptor here comes from a woman aged 50 to 60 with acute or convalescent COVID-19.

The rearrangement uses TRBV24-1 and TRBJ1-1; TRBD1 matches at 9 bases. This CDR3 is 17 amino acids long. V lost 4 bases and J lost 1; bases outside the gene matches: 9. Germline lookup yields CDR1 KGHDR and CDR2 SFDVKD. The DNA of the CDR3 is TGTGCCACCAGTGACCCTTGGGACAGGGCGTCGAACACTGAAGCTTTCTTT. Translating gives CATSDPWDRASNTEAFF.

V and J are TRBV4-1 and TRBJ1-4; no clear D gene. Trimming pared 4 bases from V and 7 bases from J, leaving 4 bases between. Germline-derived CDR1 and CDR2 are MGHRA and YSYEKL. The CDR3 consists of 11 residues. For the CDR3, the DNA is TGCGCCAGCAGCCTCAGTGAAAAACTGTTTTTT. This codes for CASSLSEKLFF.

This chain connects TRBV18 to TRBJ1-1; 7 nucleotides line up with TRBD1. The V segment lost 0 bases and the J segment 7 bases; nucleotides outside the gene matches: 8. The CDR3 totals 15 residues. Germline-derived CDR1 and CDR2 are KGHSH and LQKENI. CDR3 region: CASSPPGRHRGEAFF. DNA of the CDR3: TGTGCCAGCTCACCACCTGGCCGCCACAGGGGTGAAGCTTTCTTT.

The chain has TRBV6-2 or TRBV6-3 and TRBJ2-7, with 10 bases fitting TRBD2. Unmatched junction bases numbered 5, after V lost 2 bases and J lost 4 bases. The length of the CDR3 is 15 residues. Germline V gene sequence: CDR1 MNHEY, CDR2 SVGEGT. This CDR3 is CASSYQLAGIYEQYF. The CDR3, as DNA: TGTGCCAGCAGTTACCAACTAGCGGGGATTTACGAGCAGTACTTC.

Here the CDR3 reads CASSLAGGWDEQYF. CDR3 DNA sequence: TGTGCCAGCAGCCTAGCGGGAGGTTGGGACGAGCAGTACTTC. The rearrangement links TRBV5-4 to TRBJ2-7, with 11 bases matching TRBD2. CDR3 length: 14 amino acids. After removal of 4 bases from V and 5 bases from J, the junction contained 5 bases not matched to a gene. CDR1 is SGHNT, CDR2 YYREEE, per germline (reference sequence). The full variable domain, with the rest looked up from reference TRBV5-4 and TRBJ2-7, is ETGVTQSPTHLIKTRGQQVTLRCSSQSGHNTVSWYQQALGQGPQFIFQYYREEENGRGNFPPRFSGLQFPNYSSELNVNALELDDSALYLCASSLAGGWDEQYFGPGTRLTVT.

This chain connects TRBV25-1 to TRBJ1-1, with 8 bases identical to TRBD1. The CDR3 loop spans 13 amino acids. Per germline, CDR1 MGHDK and CDR2 SYGVNS. V dropped 10 bases and J dropped 2; count of bases not matched to a gene: 6. The CDR3 is CATGGTGNTEAFF. The CDR3, as DNA: TGTGCCACCGGGGGGACAGGTAACACTGAAGCTTTCTTT. The full variable domain, in which reference TRBV25-1 and TRBJ1-1 provide the parts outside the CDR3, is EADIYQTPRYLVIGTGKKITLECSQTMGHDKMYWYQQDPGMELHLIHYSYGVNSTEKGDLSSESTVSRIRTEHFPLTLESARPSHTSQYLCATGGTGNTEAFFGQGTRLTVV.

This clone was detected once. The gene calls are TRBV7-3 and TRBJ2-7; 9 nucleotides match TRBD2. The V segment lost 3 bases and the J segment 0 bases; nucleotides outside the gene matches: 3. This CDR3 contains 15 residues. Germline assignment: CDR1 SGHTA and CDR2 FQGTGA. CDR3 sequence: CASSFRLAVSYEQYF. DNA for the CDR3: TGTGCCAGCAGCTTCCGACTAGCGGTCTCCTACGAGCAGTACTTC. Full variable domain (outside the CDR3, taken from reference TRBV7-3 and TRBJ2-7): GAGVSQTPSNKVTEKGKYVELRCDPISGHTALYWYRQSLGQGPEFLIYFQGTGAADDSGLPNDRFFAVRPEGSVSTLKIQRTERGDSAVYLCASSFRLAVSYEQYFGPGTRLTVT.

The gene calls are TRBV20-1 and TRBJ2-3; D gene unclear. The CDR3 loop spans 11 amino acids. Between the trimmed V and J ends, which lost 4 bases and 2 bases, there was a span of 4 bases. Looked up from germline, CDR1 is DFQATT and CDR2 is SNEGSKA (reference sequence). This chain's CDR3 is CSATLTDTQYF. Written as DNA, the CDR3 is TGCAGTGCTACCCTCACAGATACGCAGTATTTT.

CDR3 region: CASSWVEGTEAFF. CDR3 coding DNA: TGTGCCAGCAGTTGGGTAGAGGGAACTGAAGCTTTCTTT. The chain links TRBV12-3 or TRBV12-4 to TRBJ1-1; D gene ambiguous. The germline V and J ends were trimmed by 4 bases and 5 bases, with 11 bases remaining between them. The CDR3 contains 13 residues.

The chain carries TRBV7-9 and TRBJ1-6, with D possibly being TRBD1 (5 bases). The CDR3 covers 19 residues. The ends were cut back, 3 bases at V and 3 bases at J, with 21 bases in the middle. The germline CDR1 and CDR2 sequences are SEHNR and FQNEAQ (reference sequence). As DNA, the CDR3 is TGTGCCAGCAGCTTGTCAGGAACCCGGGGGGGGTACTATAATTCACCCCTCCACTTT. Translated: CASSLSGTRGGYYNSPLHF. Full variable domain (rest looked up from reference TRBV7-9 and TRBJ1-6): DTGVSQNPRHKITKRGQNVTFRCDPISEHNRLYWYRQTLGQGPEFLTYFQNEAQLEKSRLLSDRFSAERPKGSFSTLEIQRTEQGDSAMYLCASSLSGTRGGYYNSPLHFGNGTRLTVT.

This chain joins TRBV19 and TRBJ1-5, with TRBD1 as a possible D gene (5 bases). The V end was cut by 5 bases, the J end by 8 bases, with 16 bases between. Germline V lookup: CDR1 LNHDA, CDR2 SQIVND (reference sequence). The CDR3 contains 14 residues. The chain's CDR3 is CASSYIGATKPQHF. In nucleotides, the CDR3 is TGTGCCAGTAGTTATATAGGGGCAACGAAGCCCCAGCATTTT.

The chain has TRBV9 and TRBJ1-6; tentatively, D is TRBD1 (6 bases). Trimming took 3 bases from V and 5 from J, leaving 18 bases between them. Germline V lookup: CDR1 SGDLS, CDR2 YYNGEE. This CDR3 spans 17 amino acids. The CDR3 here is CASSGESRGKHNSPLHF. CDR3 DNA: TGTGCCAGCAGCGGAGAGAGTAGGGGGAAGCATAATTCACCCCTCCACTTT.

J is TRBJ1-5 and V is TRBV7-2; D gene unclear. V was pared by 2 bases and J by 3 bases, with 11 bases between. Germline values: CDR1 SGHTA, CDR2 FQGNSA. The CDR3 covers 15 residues. DNA of the CDR3: TGTGCCAGCAGCTTAAGTGGGCAGTTCAATCAGCCCCAGCATTTT. Protein: CASSLSGQFNQPQHF.

This clone occurred a few times. V usage is TRBV10-2 and J usage is TRBJ1-1; D is ambiguous. Trimming removed 5 bases at V and 2 bases at J, with 9 bases between. Germline V gene sequence: CDR1 WSHSY, CDR2 SAAADI. The CDR3 is 13 residues long. The CDR3 here is CASSKQSNTEAFF. CDR3 nucleotide sequence: TGCGCCAGCAGTAAACAGAGTAACACTGAAGCTTTCTTT.

This clone was seen a single time. The chain has TRBV7-9 and TRBJ1-2; no firm D call. Germline V lookup: CDR1 SEHNR, CDR2 FQNEAQ (reference sequence). Trimming shortened V by 3 bases and J by 4 bases, and 6 bases separated the two germline ends. CDR3 size: 12 residues. The CDR3 nucleotides read TGTGCCAGCAGCTTCACCAGCTATGGCTACACCTTC. It is translated as CASSFTSYGYTF.

V is TRBV30 and J is TRBJ2-1, with D tentatively TRBD2 (5 bases). The CDR3 covers 15 residues. The V end was cut by 0 bases, the J end by 7 bases, with 16 bases between. Germline V gene data show CDR1 as GTSNPN and CDR2 as SVGIG (reference sequence). The CDR3 DNA reads as TGTGCCTGGAGTGTATCGCGGGCCTCCCGAAATGAGCAGTTCTTC. It yields the protein CAWSVSRASRNEQFF.

V is TRBV18 and J is TRBJ1-1, with TRBD1 matching over 7 bases. The CDR3 is made up of 14 amino acids. Germline-derived CDR1 and CDR2 are KGHSH and LQKENI. V was pared by 3 bases and J by 1 base, with 2 bases of the junction left unmatched. CDR3 in amino acids: CASSPGTANTEAFF. The CDR3 region has the DNA TGTGCCAGCTCACCCGGGACAGCGAACACTGAAGCTTTCTTT.

The chain combines TRBV19 with TRBJ2-1, with D unclear. CDR1 and CDR2 from the germline V gene are LNHDA and SQIVND (reference sequence). This CDR3 contains 16 residues. V lost 3 bases and J 5 bases, leaving 17 bases between the germline ends. CDR3 sequence reads: CASSMIDEDWNNEQFF. The CDR3 DNA follows: TGTGCCAGTAGTATGATAGATGAGGATTGGAACAATGAGCAGTTCTTC.

A remark on this clone: Other nucleotide sequences from this sample produce the same CDR3. Written as DNA, the CDR3 is TGTGCCAGCAGTCACACTAGTGGGGGGGCCTTCGAGCAGTTCTTC. Its translation: CASSHTSGGAFEQFF. V is TRBV11-2 and J is TRBJ2-1; TRBD2 might be the D (7 bases). V shed 6 bases and J shed 10 bases, with 22 bases lying between them. The CDR3 loop spans 15 amino acids. Germline CDR1 reads SGHAT; CDR2 reads FQNNGV.

In its sample, this clone was seen once. This sequence joins TRBV19 and TRBJ1-1; D call uncertain. V was pared by 8 bases and J by 3 bases, with 10 bases between. Germline V gives CDR1 LNHDA, CDR2 SQIVND (reference sequence). The CDR3 extends over 12 amino acids. The CDR3 DNA sequence: TGTGCCAGTCGCCAGATGTACACTGAAGCTTTCTTT. Its translation: CASRQMYTEAFF.

The rearrangement joins TRBV4-3 to TRBJ2-1; the match to TRBD1 covers 10 bases. The CDR3 covers 19 residues. With V trimmed by 3 bases and J by 0 bases, 11 bases remained unmatched. The V gene's germline CDR1 is LGHNA and CDR2 YSLEER. This CDR3 is CASSQEIPGTGVSYNEQFF. CDR3 DNA: TGCGCCAGCAGCCAGGAAATCCCCGGGACAGGGGTCTCCTACAATGAGCAGTTCTTC.

The chain uses TRBV30 and TRBJ2-5; the match to TRBD1 covers 8 bases. The CDR3 is 13 amino acids. Germline V gene lookup returns CDR1 GTSNPN and CDR2 SVGIG (reference sequence). J gave up 5 bases and V 5 bases, and 7 bases lay outside the gene matches. CDR3 sequence reads: CAWEGTGGETQYF. CDR3 bases: TGTGCCTGGGAGGGAACAGGGGGGGAGACCCAGTACTTC.

This rearrangement joins TRBV10-2 to TRBJ1-4, with 8 bases identical to TRBD1. Looked up from germline, CDR1 is WSHSY and CDR2 is SAAADI. V trimming: 2 bases; J trimming: 8 bases; junction bases outside the gene matches: 7. This CDR3 has 15 residues. The CDR3: CASSELGQGGEKLFF. The CDR3 DNA reads TGCGCCAGCAGTGAGCTTGGACAGGGTGGAGAAAAACTGTTTTTT.

This clone was counted between two and nine times. The chain employs TRBV9 and TRBJ2-7; 8 bases line up with TRBD1. The J segment lost 5 bases and the V segment lost 0 bases, leaving 13 bases of the junction unmatched. Per germline, CDR1 SGDLS and CDR2 YYNGEE. This CDR3 comprises 17 residues. As DNA, the CDR3 is TGTGCCAGCAGCGTAGCAACCCTGGGCAGGGGGCTCGACGAGCAGTACTTC. It is translated as CASSVATLGRGLDEQYF.

V gene TRBV4-1 combines with J gene TRBJ2-1; 13 positions agree with TRBD2. V lost 0 bases to trimming and J lost 5 bases; unmatched junction nucleotides: 4. Per germline, CDR1 MGHRA and CDR2 YSYEKL. The CDR3 spans 17 residues. CDR3 residues: CASSQDPGLAGNNEQFF. The DNA for the CDR3 is TGCGCCAGCAGCCAAGATCCGGGACTAGCGGGGAACAATGAGCAGTTCTTC.

Note on this clone: Other nucleotide sequences in the sample specify the same CDR3. The gene calls are TRBV11-3 and TRBJ1-1; 7 bases fit TRBD1. The CDR3 length is 14 residues. Germline CDR1 reads SGHNT; CDR2 reads YENEEA. With 5 bases clipped from V and 1 base from J, the junction kept 4 bases outside the gene matches. CDR3 DNA sequence: TGTGCCAGCAGCCTGGGACAGAGGAACACTGAAGCTTTCTTT. It specifies CASSLGQRNTEAFF.

V usage is TRBV6-5 and J usage is TRBJ2-7, with 8 bases aligning to TRBD1. J was trimmed by 5 bases and V by 7 bases; bases with no gene match: 4. The CDR3 totals 12 residues. Germline values: CDR1 MNHEY, CDR2 SVGAGI. The CDR3 spells CASTGQGHEQYF. The DNA for the CDR3 is TGTGCCAGCACTGGACAGGGCCACGAGCAGTACTTC.

The V gene is TRBV19, the J gene TRBJ2-7; 9 bases are shared with TRBD1. The CDR3 contains 13 residues. V trimming: 10 bases; J trimming: 3 bases; junction bases outside the gene matches: 7. The germline CDR1 and CDR2 sequences are LNHDA and SQIVND (reference sequence). CDR3 bases: TGTGCCACTGGGACAGGGTATTTCTACGAGCAGTACTTC. Translated: CATGTGYFYEQYF.